These 14 T cell receptor beta chains share one sample of origin, sequenced in a study of blood T cell repertoires in COVID-19. Sequencing was performed with immunoSEQ multiplex PCR; in TCRdb, only in-frame clones are kept and a portion is missing. Among 150,000 to 200,000 clones, about 76% were seen once, and the ten largest hold under 7%. Sequenced input: peripheral blood. The source of these receptors is a woman in her thirties or forties with COVID-19, enrolled during active disease.

CDR3 region: CASSQGGNTF. CDR3 sequence (DNA): TGTGCCAGCAGCCAGGGGGGTAACACCTTC. The chain combines TRBV9 with TRBJ1-2, with 7 nucleotides matching TRBD1. This CDR3 spans 10 amino acids. From germline, CDR1 is SGDLS and CDR2 YYNGEE. V trimming: 4 bases; J trimming: 12 bases; junction bases outside the gene matches: 3.

In its sample, this clone was seen a few times. The chain recombines TRBV3-1 (or the pseudogene TRBV3-2) with TRBJ2-7, with D possibly TRBD2 on 6 matching bases. This CDR3 has 15 amino acids. In germline, CDR1 is LGHDT, CDR2 YNNKEL (reference sequence). Trimming removed 3 bases from V and 1 base from J, with 13 bases in between. Here the CDR3 reads CASSHSGEGSYEQYF. The CDR3 DNA follows: TGTGCCAGCAGCCATTCGGGGGAAGGGTCCTACGAGCAGTACTTC.

V usage is TRBV11-2 and J usage is TRBJ1-1, with TRBD1 matching over 9 bases. V gave up 0 bases and J gave up 5 bases; unmatched junction bases: 7. The CDR3 runs to 16 residues. Germline values: CDR1 SGHAT, CDR2 FQNNGV. The CDR3 DNA follows: TGTGCCAGCAGCTTAGATTTTTCCGGGACAGGGACTGAAGCTTTCTTT. The encoded protein is CASSLDFSGTGTEAFF.

The V call is TRBV3-1 (or the pseudogene TRBV3-2), the J call TRBJ1-2; TRBD1 is a possible D gene (5 bases). The length of the CDR3 is 13 residues. CDR1 is LGHDT, CDR2 YNNKEL, per germline (reference sequence). Trimming cost V 1 base and J 6 bases, with 9 bases left between them. The CDR3 DNA sequence: TGTGCCAGCAGCCAAGTAGTAGGGGATGGCTACACCTTC. Protein product: CASSQVVGDGYTF.

The chain carries TRBV6-4 and TRBJ2-5, with 7 bases that match TRBD1. CDR1 is MRHNA and CDR2 is SNTAGT in the germline V gene. After removal of 7 bases from V and 4 bases from J, the junction contained 12 bases not matched to a gene. The CDR3 runs to 15 residues. The DNA for the CDR3 is TGTGCCAGCAAAACAGGGGTAACGCTCCCAGAGACCCAGTACTTC. Encoded protein: CASKTGVTLPETQYF.

V gene TRBV3-1 (or the pseudogene TRBV3-2) combines with J gene TRBJ2-3, with a possible D match to TRBD1 (5 bases). This CDR3 comprises 14 residues. V was trimmed by 4 bases and J by 4 bases, leaving 12 bases between them. Germline CDR1 is LGHDT and CDR2 is YNNKEL (reference sequence). In DNA, the CDR3 is TGTGCCAGCAGCCGAACCAGCAGGGCAGATACGCAGTATTTT. Protein: CASSRTSRADTQYF.

The sample holds one count of this clone. Written as DNA, the CDR3 is TGTGCCAGCAGCCGCGAGCGCGGGACAGGGAGTAACACCATATATTTT. Residues: CASSRERGTGSNTIYF. J is TRBJ1-3 and V is TRBV4-2; 9 bases agree with TRBD1. Germline CDR1 LGHNA, CDR2 YNFKEQ. The ends lost 4 bases at V and 7 bases at J; junction bases unmatched: 11. This CDR3 is built from 16 residues.

V gene TRBV29-1 combines with J gene TRBJ2-1; D perhaps matches TRBD1 (6 bases). The germline V gene encodes CDR1 SQVTM and CDR2 ANQGSEA. The CDR3 is 14 amino acids. Trimming stripped 7 bases from V and 2 bases from J, with 15 bases between. CDR3 in DNA: TGCAGCGCGGAGACAGGAAGAGCCTACAATGAGCAGTTCTTC. Translated, it gives CSAETGRAYNEQFF.

This clone has just one count. V usage is TRBV5-4 and J usage is TRBJ1-6, with 7 bases identical to TRBD1. Germline CDR1 is SGHNT and CDR2 is YYREEE (reference sequence). Trimming cost V 7 bases and J 9 bases; bases outside gene matches: 13. The CDR3 consists of 15 residues. CDR3 sequence (DNA): TGTGCCAGCCGTCTGGGCAGGGGGATTGGTTCACCCCTCCACTTT. It codes for CASRLGRGIGSPLHF.

This clone was counted a single time. The V call is TRBV7-9, the J call TRBJ2-5; 7 bases match TRBD2. The CDR3 extends over 15 amino acids. The V segment lost 5 bases and the J segment 7 bases; nucleotides outside the gene matches: 13. Germline V gene lookup returns CDR1 SEHNR and CDR2 FQNEAQ (reference sequence). For the CDR3, the DNA is TGTGCCAGCAGCCCTCCTCTATGGGCTAGCGGGACCCAGTACTTC. Translated, it gives CASSPPLWASGTQYF.

This clone was counted a single time. The chain uses TRBV6-4 and TRBJ2-1; weak D call: TRBD2 (7 bases). V was clipped by 2 bases and J by 3 bases, with 14 bases between them. The CDR3 consists of 16 residues. Germline V CDR1 and CDR2: MRHNA, SNTAGT. The CDR3 DNA follows: TGTGCCAGCAGTGACACTCGGGGGGCAAGCTACAATGAGCAGTTCTTC. This translates into CASSDTRGASYNEQFF.

The V gene is TRBV18, the J gene TRBJ1-1; perhaps TRBD1 as D (6 bases). Trimming took off 6 bases at V and 5 bases at J, with 19 bases between the two ends. CDR1 and CDR2 from the germline V gene are KGHSH and LQKENI. CDR3 length: 15 amino acids. CDR3 coding DNA: TGTGCCAGCTCCCTTAACAGGGCGAGCGATACTGAAGCTTTCTTT. Translation: CASSLNRASDTEAFF.

The V gene is TRBV12-3 or TRBV12-4, the J gene TRBJ2-3; D not resolved. This CDR3 is 11 amino acids long. Trimming shortened V by 6 bases and J by 3 bases, and 4 bases separated the two germline ends. For the CDR3, the DNA is TGTGCCAGCAGGACTACAGATACGCAGTATTTT. This codes for CASRTTDTQYF.

This clone was observed a few times. This rearrangement joins TRBV6-5 to TRBJ2-5; the D gene is possibly TRBD2 (6 bases). Trimming left V 8 bases short and J 2 bases short, with 15 bases between. The germline gives CDR1 MNHEY, CDR2 SVGAGI. The CDR3 consists of 14 residues. The CDR3 loop reads CASVGGAAQETQYF. Here the CDR3 DNA reads TGTGCCAGCGTGGGCGGGGCCGCTCAAGAGACCCAGTACTTC.